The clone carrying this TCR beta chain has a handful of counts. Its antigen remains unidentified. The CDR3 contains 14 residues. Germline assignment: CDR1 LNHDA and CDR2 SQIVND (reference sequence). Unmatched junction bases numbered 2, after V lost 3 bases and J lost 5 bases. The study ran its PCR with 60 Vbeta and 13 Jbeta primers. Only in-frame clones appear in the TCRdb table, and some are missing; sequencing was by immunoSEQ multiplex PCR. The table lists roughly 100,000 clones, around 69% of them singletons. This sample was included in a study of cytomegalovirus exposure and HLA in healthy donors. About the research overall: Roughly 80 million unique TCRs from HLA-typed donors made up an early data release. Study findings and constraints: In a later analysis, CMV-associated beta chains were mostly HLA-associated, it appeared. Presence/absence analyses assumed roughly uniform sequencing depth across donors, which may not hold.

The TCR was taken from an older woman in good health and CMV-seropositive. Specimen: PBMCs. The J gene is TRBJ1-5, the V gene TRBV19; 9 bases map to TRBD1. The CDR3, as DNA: TGTGCCAGTAGTATCTGGACAGGGGATCAGCCCCAGCATTTT. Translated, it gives CASSIWTGDQPQHF.